This T cell receptor (beta chain) was identified during a study of T-cell reconstitution after alpha-beta-depleted transplantation in children. Germline CDR1 and CDR2: DFQATT and SNEGSKA (reference sequence). The CDR3 has 15 amino acids. V lost 0 bases and J lost 5, with 14 bases in between. Preparing the TCRbeta library involved the use of unique molecular identifiers. TCRdb processed the PCR reads anew with MiXCR; each CDR3 protein has one entry. Here the sample spans approximately 350,000 distinct CDR3 sequences, 10% to 15% being singletons. This clonotype was seen more than once but under ten times.

The rearrangement links TRBV20-1 to TRBJ1-5, with a tentative D call TRBD1 (5 bases). The sequence came from a human donor who donated a stem cell graft to a child with Fanconi anemia. The sequences come from PBMCs, collected from the stem cell graft. CDR3 loop: CSARDRRGGDQPQHF. The CDR3 coding sequence is TGCAGTGCTAGAGATCGAAGGGGAGGGGATCAGCCCCAGCATTTT.